A selection of T cell receptor beta chains follows, all from one sample in a study of blood T cell repertoires in COVID-19. Measured with immunoSEQ multiplex PCR; TCRdb has only the in-frame clones, and not every one. Among about 81,000 clones listed, more than 75% were seen once. Sample: peripheral blood. The receptors were gathered from a human donor in a cohort sampled during active COVID-19. CDR3s include the opening cysteine and the closing phenylalanine or tryptophan. A D gene is named only where the DNA matches it firmly. Clone size, where shown, is once, few, many, or a class for clones that have expanded.

cdr3_length d_call clone_size j_call v_call cdr3_aa cdr3_nt
13 . . TRBJ2-7 TRBV12-3/TRBV12-4 CATSESGSNEQYF TGTGCCACCAGCGAGAGTGGTTCTAACGAGCAGTACTTC
16 TRBD1 few TRBJ2-3 TRBV7-2 CASSPRQGRSTDTQYF TGTGCCAGCAGCCCAAGACAGGGGAGGAGCACAGATACGCAGTATTTT
18 . . TRBJ1-2 TRBV2 CASSPSRQALLFDYGYTF TGTGCCAGCAGCCCCTCGCGACAAGCCCTCCTATTCGACTATGGCTACACCTTC
14 . . TRBJ1-4 TRBV7-9 CASSLASDRGKLFF TGTGCCAGCAGCTTAGCTTCGGACAGAGGAAAACTGTTTTTT
16 . few TRBJ1-1 TRBV11-2 CASSSIGGTMNTEAFF TGTGCCAGCAGCTCGATAGGGGGGACTATGAACACTGAAGCTTTCTTT
14 . . TRBJ1-1 TRBV19 CATLGFQGWTEAFF TGTGCCACCCTAGGGTTCCAGGGGTGGACTGAAGCTTTCTTT
16 TRBD1 . TRBJ2-6 TRBV2 CASSQNTGAGANVLTF TGTGCCAGCAGTCAAAATACAGGGGCTGGGGCCAACGTCCTGACTTTC
20 TRBD1 . TRBJ1-6 TRBV27 CASSLLAQGARSSYNSPLHF TGTGCCAGCAGTTTATTGGCGCAGGGGGCGCGGAGCTCCTATAATTCACCCCTCCACTTT
15 TRBD1 . TRBJ1-5 TRBV19 CATKEGGRSNQPQHF TGTGCCACTAAAGAAGGGGGCCGAAGCAATCAGCCCCAGCATTTT
18 . once TRBJ2-6 TRBV19 CASSDPGTSMFGANVLTF TGTGCCAGTAGTGACCCCGGGACTTCCATGTTCGGGGCCAACGTCCTGACTTTC
12 . . TRBJ1-2 TRBV5-1 CASSLSGDGYTF TGCGCCAGCAGCTTGTCCGGGGATGGCTACACCTTC
13 . . TRBJ1-2 TRBV6-5 CASSYFTGYGYTF TGTGCCAGCAGTTACTTTACGGGCTATGGCTACACCTTC
15 TRBD2 . TRBJ2-1 TRBV2 CASSRLAGGMAEQFF TGTGCCAGCAGTCGACTAGCGGGGGGGATGGCGGAGCAGTTCTTC
15 . . TRBJ1-3 TRBV6-5 CASDTPYRKGNTIYF TGTGCCAGCGATACCCCGTACAGAAAAGGAAACACCATATATTTT
15 TRBD1 few TRBJ1-1 TRBV5-1 CASSAGQGTNTEAFF TGCGCCAGCAGCGCCGGACAGGGTACGAACACTGAAGCTTTCTTT
15 TRBD2 . TRBJ2-1 TRBV7-9 CASSKLAGPYNEQFF TGTGCCAGCAGCAAACTAGCGGGGCCATACAATGAGCAGTTCTTC
18 . . TRBJ2-6 TRBV19 CASEEEGREGPGANVLTF TGTGCCAGCGAGGAGGAGGGACGAGAGGGTCCTGGGGCCAACGTCCTGACTTTC
14 . few TRBJ1-2 TRBV10-3 CAISDRGDDYGYTF TGTGCCATCAGTGACAGGGGAGATGACTATGGCTACACCTTC
15 . . TRBJ1-5 TRBV27 CASSSGRYSNQPQHF TGTGCCAGCAGTTCTGGGCGCTATAGCAATCAGCCCCAGCATTTT
11 . . TRBJ1-2 TRBV29-1 CSVGSSYGYTF TGCAGCGTTGGGTCGAGCTATGGCTACACCTTC
14 TRBD2 . TRBJ2-7 TRBV20-1 CSASPSGSSYEQYF TGCAGTGCTAGTCCTAGCGGCAGCTCCTACGAGCAGTACTTC
16 . . TRBJ1-1 TRBV5-1 CASSLARTDRNTEAFF TGCGCCAGCAGCTTGGCGAGGACAGATCGGAACACTGAAGCTTTCTTT
12 . few TRBJ2-7 TRBV19 CASSRSGYEQYF TGTGCCAGTAGCCGGTCTGGCTACGAGCAGTACTTC
10 . . TRBJ2-7 TRBV6-6 CASSKYEQYF TGTGCCAGCAGCAAATACGAGCAGTACTTC
15 . once TRBJ1-5 TRBV30 CAWSVVGGIDQPQHF TGTGCCTGGAGTGTAGTAGGGGGAATCGATCAGCCCCAGCATTTT
15 TRBD2 . TRBJ2-7 TRBV3-1/TRBV3-2 CASSQTHGGAYEQYF TGTGCCAGCAGCCAAACTCACGGGGGGGCCTACGAGCAGTACTTC
15 . few TRBJ2-6 TRBV29-1 CSVVVGGGGANVLTF TGCAGCGTTGTGGTAGGGGGTGGCGGGGCCAACGTCCTGACTTTC
16 . . TRBJ2-5 TRBV4-1 CASSQDSRGRQETQYF TGCGCCAGCAGCCAAGATTCTCGGGGTAGGCAAGAGACCCAGTACTTC
15 . . TRBJ2-5 TRBV11-2 CASSPRATHQETQYF TGTGCCAGCAGCCCGAGGGCAACCCACCAAGAGACCCAGTACTTC
15 TRBD1 . TRBJ1-1 TRBV28 CASRTGAPLNTEAFF TGTGCCAGCCGTACAGGGGCCCCACTGAACACTGAAGCTTTCTTT
11 . . TRBJ1-1 TRBV7-9 CASSFSGEAFF TGTGCCAGCAGCTTCTCGGGGGAAGCTTTCTTT
12 . . TRBJ2-2 TRBV7-3 CASSRETGELFF TGTGCCAGCAGTCGCGAGACCGGGGAGCTGTTTTTT
13 . . TRBJ1-6 TRBV30 CAWSVLRASPLHF TGTGCCTGGAGTGTACTCAGGGCCTCACCCCTCCACTTT
17 . once TRBJ1-3 TRBV13 CASSLVGREGAGNTIYF TGTGCCAGCAGCTTAGTTGGCAGGGAGGGGGCTGGAAACACCATATATTTT
12 TRBD1 . TRBJ2-3 TRBV24-1 CATSEYRGTQYF TGTGCCACCAGTGAATACAGGGGTACGCAGTATTTT
11 . . TRBJ1-3 TRBV12-3/TRBV12-4 CASSLQGPVYF TGTGCCAGCAGTTTACAGGGGCCAGTATATTTT
15 . . TRBJ2-1 TRBV14 CASSQGGGPYNEQFF TGTGCCAGCAGCCAGGGGGGGGGCCCCTACAATGAGCAGTTCTTC
15 TRBD2 . TRBJ2-3 TRBV30 CAWSVLASGGSTQYF TGTGCCTGGAGTGTACTTGCTAGCGGGGGGTCTACGCAGTATTTT
15 TRBD1 . TRBJ1-2 TRBV30 CARSRDRDYNYGYTF TGTGCCCGGTCCCGGGACAGGGACTATAACTATGGCTACACCTTC
15 . once TRBJ1-1 TRBV6-6 CASSYYPMGDTEAFF TGTGCCAGCAGTTACTACCCAATGGGAGATACTGAAGCTTTCTTT
14 TRBD2 . TRBJ2-5 TRBV3-1/TRBV3-2 CATELAGGQETQYF TGTGCCACCGAGCTAGCGGGGGGCCAAGAGACCCAGTACTTC
15 . . TRBJ1-2 TRBV19 CASTTPGEGVNGYTF TGTGCCAGTACCACGCCAGGGGAGGGGGTGAATGGCTACACCTTC
14 TRBD1 . TRBJ1-1 TRBV4-1 CASSPGQGGSEAFF TGCGCCAGCAGCCCTGGACAGGGGGGGTCTGAAGCTTTCTTT
15 TRBD2 . TRBJ2-2 TRBV11-1 CASSLLAGNTGELFF TGTGCCAGCAGCCTACTAGCGGGGAACACCGGGGAGCTGTTTTTT
17 . . TRBJ1-4 TRBV7-8 CASSSQTWGVTNEKLFF TGTGCCAGCAGCTCCCAAACATGGGGGGTAACTAATGAAAAACTGTTTTTT
14 TRBD1 once TRBJ1-3 TRBV30 CAWSPTGWERLIYF TGTGCCTGGAGTCCGACAGGGTGGGAGCGGTTGATATATTTT
14 TRBD1 . TRBJ2-7 TRBV14 CASSQWTGVIEQYF TGTGCCAGCAGCCAATGGACAGGGGTAATCGAGCAGTACTTC
15 . . TRBJ2-6 TRBV6-2/TRBV6-3 CASSAGFSGANVLTF TGTGCCAGCAGTGCAGGGTTCTCTGGGGCCAACGTCCTGACTTTC
16 TRBD1 . TRBJ1-3 TRBV2 CASSEVGTGAGNTIYF TGTGCCAGCAGTGAAGTGGGGACAGGGGCTGGAAACACCATATATTTT
15 TRBD1 . TRBJ1-5 TRBV6-5 CASTRSGTGNQPQHF TGTGCCAGCACTAGATCCGGGACAGGCAATCAGCCCCAGCATTTT
15 TRBD1 . TRBJ1-2 TRBV18 CATTPLTGSNYGYTF TGTGCCACCACACCCCTGACAGGGAGTAACTATGGCTACACCTTC
13 . . TRBJ1-1 TRBV18 CASSLDRNTEAFF TGTGCCAGCTCCCTAGACAGGAACACTGAAGCTTTCTTT
13 . . TRBJ1-1 TRBV27 CASTAHSNTEAFF TGTGCCAGCACCGCTCACAGCAACACTGAAGCTTTCTTT
15 TRBD2 . TRBJ2-3 TRBV19 CASSIGSGNTDTQYF TGTGCCAGTAGTATAGGTAGCGGGAACACAGATACGCAGTATTTT
12 . . TRBJ1-6 TRBV11-2 CASSTRQSPLHF TGTGCCAGCAGCACGAGGCAATCACCCCTCCACTTT
16 TRBD1 . TRBJ1-2 TRBV19 CASNTGQGAANYGYTF TGTGCCAGTAATACGGGACAGGGGGCCGCTAACTATGGCTACACCTTC
18 TRBD2 . TRBJ2-2 TRBV27 CASSLWLGGGSLGGELFF TGTGCCAGCAGTTTATGGCTGGGCGGGGGGTCACTAGGGGGGGAGCTGTTTTTT
15 TRBD1 . TRBJ2-3 TRBV6-6 CASSYGTGDTDTQYF TGTGCCAGCAGTTACGGGACAGGGGACACAGATACGCAGTATTTT
15 . . TRBJ1-2 TRBV7-2 CASSSGGQKIYGYTF TGTGCCAGCAGCTCCGGTGGACAGAAGATCTATGGCTACACCTTC
13 . . TRBJ1-2 TRBV7-8 CASSLARQYGYTF TGTGCCAGCAGCTTAGCGAGACAGTATGGCTACACCTTC